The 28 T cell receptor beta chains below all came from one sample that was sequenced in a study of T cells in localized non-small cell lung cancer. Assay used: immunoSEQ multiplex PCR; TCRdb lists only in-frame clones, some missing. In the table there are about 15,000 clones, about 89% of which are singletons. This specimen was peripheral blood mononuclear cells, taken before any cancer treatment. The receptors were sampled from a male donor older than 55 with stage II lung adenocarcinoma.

The CDR3 spells CASSSGTLNTEAFF. CDR3 sequence (DNA): TGTGCCAGCAGCTCCGGGACACTTAACACTGAAGCTTTCTTT. The rearrangement links TRBV5-6 to TRBJ1-1, with TRBD1 as a possible D gene (6 bases). The CDR3 length is 14 residues. Germline loops: CDR1 SGHDT, CDR2 YYEEEE. V was cut by 3 bases and J by 2 bases, with 11 bases left in between.

CDR3 nucleotides: TGTGCCAGCAGCGTAGCTACAACAGATACGCAGTATTTT. It translates to CASSVATTDTQYF. The chain joins TRBV9 to TRBJ2-3; D call uncertain. Germline CDR1 reads SGDLS; CDR2 reads YYNGEE. Trimming took 0 bases from V and 3 from J, leaving 5 bases between them. There are 13 residues in the CDR3.

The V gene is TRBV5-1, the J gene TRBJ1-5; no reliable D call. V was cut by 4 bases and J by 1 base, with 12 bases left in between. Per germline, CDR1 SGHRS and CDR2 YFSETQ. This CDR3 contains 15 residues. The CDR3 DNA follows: TGCGCCAGCAGCGTGGACGACACGAGCAATCAGCCCCAGCATTTT. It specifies CASSVDDTSNQPQHF.

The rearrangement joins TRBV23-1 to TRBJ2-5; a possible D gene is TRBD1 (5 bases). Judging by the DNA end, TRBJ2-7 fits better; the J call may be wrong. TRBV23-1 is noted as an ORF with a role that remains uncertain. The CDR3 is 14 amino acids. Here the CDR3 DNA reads TGCGCCAGCAGTCAATGGCAGGGTGATTACGAGCAGTACTTC. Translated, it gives CASSQWQGDYEQYF.

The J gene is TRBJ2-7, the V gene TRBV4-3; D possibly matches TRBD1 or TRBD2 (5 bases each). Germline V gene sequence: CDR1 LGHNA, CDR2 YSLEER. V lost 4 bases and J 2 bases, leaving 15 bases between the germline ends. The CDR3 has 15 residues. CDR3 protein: CASSPYRDGPYEQYF. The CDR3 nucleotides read TGCGCCAGCAGCCCTTACCGGGACGGCCCCTACGAGCAGTACTTC.

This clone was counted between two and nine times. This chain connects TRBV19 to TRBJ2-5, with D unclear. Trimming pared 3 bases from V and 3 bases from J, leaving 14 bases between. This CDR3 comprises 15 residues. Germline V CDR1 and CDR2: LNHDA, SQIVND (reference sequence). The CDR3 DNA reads TGTGCCAGTAGTATCAAGGTGGGCAGGAAAGAGACCCAGTACTTC. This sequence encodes CASSIKVGRKETQYF.

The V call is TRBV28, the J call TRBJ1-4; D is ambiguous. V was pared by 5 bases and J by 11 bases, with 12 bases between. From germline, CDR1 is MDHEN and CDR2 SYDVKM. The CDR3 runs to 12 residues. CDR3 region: CASSPGRNKLFF. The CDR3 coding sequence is TGTGCCAGCAGTCCCGGACGGAATAAACTGTTTTTT.

The CDR3 DNA is TGTGCCAGCAGCCCCGGACAGGGACCTGGAAACACCATATATTTT. Its translation: CASSPGQGPGNTIYF. This chain connects TRBV11-3 to TRBJ1-3, with 8 bases fitting TRBD1. Germline V gene sequence: CDR1 SGHNT, CDR2 YENEEA. This CDR3 has 15 residues. V lost 5 bases to trimming and J lost 2 bases; unmatched junction nucleotides: 5.

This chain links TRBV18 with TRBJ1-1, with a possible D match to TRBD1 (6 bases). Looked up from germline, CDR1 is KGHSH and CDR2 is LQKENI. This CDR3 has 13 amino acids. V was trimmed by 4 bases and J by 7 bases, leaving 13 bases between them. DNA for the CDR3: TGTGCCAGCTCACTTGGGGGCGAGATTGAAGCTTTCTTT. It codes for CASSLGGEIEAFF. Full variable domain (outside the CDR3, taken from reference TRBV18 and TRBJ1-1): NAGVMQNPRHLVRRRGQEARLRCSPMKGHSHVYWYRQLPEEGLKFMVYLQKENIIDESGMPKERFSAEFPKEGPSILRIQQVVRGDSAAYFCASSLGGEIEAFFGQGTRLTVV.

The CDR3 reads CASSSQGDRETQYF. In nucleotides, the CDR3 is TGTGCCAGCAGTTCACAGGGGGATAGGGAGACCCAGTACTTC. V and J are TRBV2 and TRBJ2-5, with TRBD1 identical over 8 bases. This CDR3 contains 14 residues. J gave up 5 bases and V 5 bases, and 7 bases lay outside the gene matches. Germline assignment: CDR1 SNHLY and CDR2 FYNNEI.

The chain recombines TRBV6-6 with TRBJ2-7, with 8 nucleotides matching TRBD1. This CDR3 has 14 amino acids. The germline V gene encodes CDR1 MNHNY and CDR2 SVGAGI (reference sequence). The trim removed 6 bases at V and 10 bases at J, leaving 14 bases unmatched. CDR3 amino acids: CASRKRTGNIEQYF. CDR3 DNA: TGTGCCAGCAGGAAGAGGACAGGGAATATTGAACAGTACTTC.

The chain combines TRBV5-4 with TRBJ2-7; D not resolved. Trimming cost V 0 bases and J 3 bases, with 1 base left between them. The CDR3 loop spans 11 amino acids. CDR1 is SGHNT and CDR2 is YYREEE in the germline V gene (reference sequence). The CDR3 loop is CASSLDYEQYF. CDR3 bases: TGTGCCAGCAGCTTGGACTACGAGCAGTACTTC.

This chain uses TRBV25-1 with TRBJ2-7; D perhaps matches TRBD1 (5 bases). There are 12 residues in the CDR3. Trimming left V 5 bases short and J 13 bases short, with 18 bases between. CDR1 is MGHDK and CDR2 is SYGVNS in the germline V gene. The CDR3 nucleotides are TGTGCCAGCAGTCCCCCCCCCGGCAGGGTATACTTC. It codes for CASSPPPGRVYF.

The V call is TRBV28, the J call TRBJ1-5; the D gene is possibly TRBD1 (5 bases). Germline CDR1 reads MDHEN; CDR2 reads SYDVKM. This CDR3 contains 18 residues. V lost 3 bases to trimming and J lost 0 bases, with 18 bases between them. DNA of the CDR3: TGTGCCAGCAGTTTGGGGCAGGACGCCTTTGATAGCAATCAGCCCCAGCATTTT. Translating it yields CASSLGQDAFDSNQPQHF.

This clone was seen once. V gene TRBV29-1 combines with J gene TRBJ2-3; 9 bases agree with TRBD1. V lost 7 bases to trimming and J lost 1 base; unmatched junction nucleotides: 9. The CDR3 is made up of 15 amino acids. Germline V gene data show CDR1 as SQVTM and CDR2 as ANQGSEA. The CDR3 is CSADARDRGTDTQYF. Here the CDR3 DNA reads TGCAGCGCTGATGCCCGGGACAGGGGCACAGATACGCAGTATTTT.

The CDR3 sequence: CASGVLGNAPTEAFF. In nucleotides, the CDR3 is TGCGCCAGCGGGGTACTCGGAAACGCTCCGACTGAAGCTTTCTTT. The chain uses TRBV5-1 and TRBJ1-1, with no clear D. Per germline, CDR1 SGHRS and CDR2 YFSETQ. The CDR3 covers 15 residues. The ends were cut back, 7 bases at V and 5 bases at J, with 21 bases in the middle.

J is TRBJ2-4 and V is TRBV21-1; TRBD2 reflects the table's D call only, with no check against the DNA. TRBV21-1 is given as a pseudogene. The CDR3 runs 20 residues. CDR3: CASSREVIAGAVIAKNIQYF. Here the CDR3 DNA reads TGTGCCAGCAGCAGAGAGGTAATAGCGGGGGCTGTGATAGCCAAAAACATTCAGTACTTC.

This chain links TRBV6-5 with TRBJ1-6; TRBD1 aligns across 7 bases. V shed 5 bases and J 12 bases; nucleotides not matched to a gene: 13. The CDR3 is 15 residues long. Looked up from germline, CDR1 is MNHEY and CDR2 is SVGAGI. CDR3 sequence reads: CASSNTGTVNLPLHF. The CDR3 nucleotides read TGTGCCAGCAGTAACACCGGGACAGTTAACCTACCCCTCCACTTT.

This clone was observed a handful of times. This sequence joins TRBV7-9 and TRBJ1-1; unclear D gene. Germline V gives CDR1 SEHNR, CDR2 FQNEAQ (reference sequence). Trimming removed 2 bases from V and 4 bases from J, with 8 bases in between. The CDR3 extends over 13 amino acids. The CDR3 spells CASSLPPGTEAFF. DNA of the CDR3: TGTGCCAGCAGCTTACCACCGGGCACTGAAGCTTTCTTT.

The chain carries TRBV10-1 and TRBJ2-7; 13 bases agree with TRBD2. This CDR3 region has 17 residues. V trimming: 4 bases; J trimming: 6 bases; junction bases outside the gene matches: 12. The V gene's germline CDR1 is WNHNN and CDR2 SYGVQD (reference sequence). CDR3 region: CASSGTSGRTKPLEQYF. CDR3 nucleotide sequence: TGCGCCAGCAGTGGGACTAGCGGGAGAACTAAACCCCTCGAGCAGTACTTC.

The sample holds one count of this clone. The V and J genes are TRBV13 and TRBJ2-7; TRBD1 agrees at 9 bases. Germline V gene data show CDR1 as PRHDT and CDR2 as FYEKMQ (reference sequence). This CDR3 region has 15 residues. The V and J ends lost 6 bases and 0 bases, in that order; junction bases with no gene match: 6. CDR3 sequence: CASSSPTGGSYEQYF. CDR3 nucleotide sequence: TGTGCCAGCAGTTCCCCGACAGGGGGCTCCTACGAGCAGTACTTC.

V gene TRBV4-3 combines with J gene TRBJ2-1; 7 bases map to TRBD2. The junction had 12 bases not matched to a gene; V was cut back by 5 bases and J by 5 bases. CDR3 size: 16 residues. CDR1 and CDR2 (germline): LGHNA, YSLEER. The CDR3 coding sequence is TGCGCCAGCAGCTCCGACAGCGGGACCTTCAACAATGAGCAGTTCTTC. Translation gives CASSSDSGTFNNEQFF.

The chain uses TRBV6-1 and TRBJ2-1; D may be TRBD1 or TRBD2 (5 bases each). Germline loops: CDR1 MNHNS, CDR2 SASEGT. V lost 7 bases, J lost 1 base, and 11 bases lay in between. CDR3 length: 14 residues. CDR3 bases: TGTGCCAGCATGGGCTGGGGGTCCTACAATGAGCAGTTCTTC. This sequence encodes CASMGWGSYNEQFF.

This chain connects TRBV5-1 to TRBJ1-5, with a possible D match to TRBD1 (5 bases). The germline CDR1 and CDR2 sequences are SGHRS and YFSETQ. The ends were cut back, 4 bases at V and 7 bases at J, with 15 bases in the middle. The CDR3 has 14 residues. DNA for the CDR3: TGCGCCAGCAGCCCACACGGAGGGGACCAGCCCCAGCATTTT. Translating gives CASSPHGGDQPQHF. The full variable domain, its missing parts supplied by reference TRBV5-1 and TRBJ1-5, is KAGVTQTPRYLIKTRGQQVTLSCSPISGHRSVSWYQQTPGQGLQFLFEYFSETQRNKGNFPGRFSGRQFSNSRSEMNVSTLELGDSALYLCASSPHGGDQPQHFGDGTRLSIL.

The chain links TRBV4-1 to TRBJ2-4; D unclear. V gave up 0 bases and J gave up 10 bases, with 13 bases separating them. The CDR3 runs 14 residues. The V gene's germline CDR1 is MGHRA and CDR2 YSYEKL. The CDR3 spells CASSQEGRTGIQYF. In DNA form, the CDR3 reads TGCGCCAGCAGCCAAGAGGGCAGAACCGGTATTCAGTACTTC.

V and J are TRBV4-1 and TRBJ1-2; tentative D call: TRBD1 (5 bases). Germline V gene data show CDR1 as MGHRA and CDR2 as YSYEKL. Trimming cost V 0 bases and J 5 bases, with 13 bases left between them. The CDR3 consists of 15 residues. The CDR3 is CASSQERQGKYGYTF. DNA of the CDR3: TGCGCCAGCAGCCAAGAAAGGCAGGGAAAATATGGCTACACCTTC.

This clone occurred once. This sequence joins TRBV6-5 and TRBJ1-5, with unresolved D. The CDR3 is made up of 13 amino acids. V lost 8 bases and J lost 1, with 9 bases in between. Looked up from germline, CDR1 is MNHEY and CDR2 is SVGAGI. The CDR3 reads CASQLTSNQPQHF. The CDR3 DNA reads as TGTGCCAGCCAACTCACGAGCAATCAGCCCCAGCATTTT.

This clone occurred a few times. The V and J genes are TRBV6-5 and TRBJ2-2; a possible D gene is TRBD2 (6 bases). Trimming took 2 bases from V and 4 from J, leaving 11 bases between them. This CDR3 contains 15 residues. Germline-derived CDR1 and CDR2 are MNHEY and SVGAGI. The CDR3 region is CASSYVGGGTGELFF. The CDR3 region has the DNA TGTGCCAGCAGTTACGTCGGGGGTGGCACCGGGGAGCTGTTTTTT.